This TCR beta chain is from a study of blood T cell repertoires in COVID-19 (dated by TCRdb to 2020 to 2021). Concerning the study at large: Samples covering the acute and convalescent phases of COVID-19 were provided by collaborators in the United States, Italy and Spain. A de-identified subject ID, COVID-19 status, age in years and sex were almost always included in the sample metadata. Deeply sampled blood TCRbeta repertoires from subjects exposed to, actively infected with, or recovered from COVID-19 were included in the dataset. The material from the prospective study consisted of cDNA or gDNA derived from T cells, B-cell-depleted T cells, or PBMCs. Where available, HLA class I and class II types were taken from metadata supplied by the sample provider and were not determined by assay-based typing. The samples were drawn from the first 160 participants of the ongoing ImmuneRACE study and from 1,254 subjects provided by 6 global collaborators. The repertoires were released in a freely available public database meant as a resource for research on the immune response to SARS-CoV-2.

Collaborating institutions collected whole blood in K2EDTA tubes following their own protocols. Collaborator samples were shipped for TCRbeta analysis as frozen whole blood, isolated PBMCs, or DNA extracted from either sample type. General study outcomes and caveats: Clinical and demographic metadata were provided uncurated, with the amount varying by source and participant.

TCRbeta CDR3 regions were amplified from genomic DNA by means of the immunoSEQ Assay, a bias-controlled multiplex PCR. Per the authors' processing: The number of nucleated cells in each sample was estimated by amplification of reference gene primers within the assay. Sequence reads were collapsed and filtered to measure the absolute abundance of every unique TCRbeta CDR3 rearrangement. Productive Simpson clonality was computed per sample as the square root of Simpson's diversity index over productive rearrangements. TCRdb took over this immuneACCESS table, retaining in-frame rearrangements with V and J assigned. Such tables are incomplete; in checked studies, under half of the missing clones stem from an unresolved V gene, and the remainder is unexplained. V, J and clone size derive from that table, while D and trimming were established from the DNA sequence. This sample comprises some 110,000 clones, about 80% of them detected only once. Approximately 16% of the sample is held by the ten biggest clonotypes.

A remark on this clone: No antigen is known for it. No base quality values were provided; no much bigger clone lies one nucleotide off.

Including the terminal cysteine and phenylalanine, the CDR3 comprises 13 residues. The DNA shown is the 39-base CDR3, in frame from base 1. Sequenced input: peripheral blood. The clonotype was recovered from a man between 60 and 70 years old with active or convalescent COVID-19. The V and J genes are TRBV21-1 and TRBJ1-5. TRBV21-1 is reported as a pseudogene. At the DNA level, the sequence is TGTGCCAGCAGCAACGGGGGGAGCCAGCCCCAGCATTTT. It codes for CASSNGGSQPQHF.